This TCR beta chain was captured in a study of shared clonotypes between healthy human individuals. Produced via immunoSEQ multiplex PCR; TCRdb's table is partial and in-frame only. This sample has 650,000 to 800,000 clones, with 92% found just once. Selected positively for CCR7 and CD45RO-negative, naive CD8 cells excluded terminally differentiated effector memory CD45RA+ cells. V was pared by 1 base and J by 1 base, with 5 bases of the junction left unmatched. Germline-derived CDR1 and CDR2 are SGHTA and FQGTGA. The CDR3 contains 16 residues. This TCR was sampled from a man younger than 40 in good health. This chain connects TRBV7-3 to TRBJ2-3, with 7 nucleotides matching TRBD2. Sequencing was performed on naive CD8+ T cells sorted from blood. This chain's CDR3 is CASSLIGEGGTDTQYF. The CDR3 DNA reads TGTGCCAGCAGCTTAATTGGGGAGGGAGGCACAGATACGCAGTATTTT. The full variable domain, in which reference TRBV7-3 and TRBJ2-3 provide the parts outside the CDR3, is GAGVSQTPSNKVTEKGKYVELRCDPISGHTALYWYRQSLGQGPEFLIYFQGTGAADDSGLPNDRFFAVRPEGSVSTLKIQRTERGDSAVYLCASSLIGEGGTDTQYFGPGTRLTVL.